This T cell receptor (beta chain) was documented in a study of metastatic and nonmetastatic thyroid tumors. At the level of the study: Repertoires were compared across blood and tumor or nodule tissue from malignant and benign thyroid patients. Overall study results and limits: Benign nodules were reported to have significantly lower TCR beta diversity than malignant thyroid tumors, in blood and tumor.

Prior to thyroid surgery, none of the patients had received any treatment. As concerns this clone: The target antigen is unknown.

TCRdb re-processed the PCR reads through MiXCR. The sample lists over 7,000 clones; roughly 31% were seen once. The CDR3 is 16 amino acids. After removal of 5 bases from V and 2 bases from J, the junction contained 5 bases not matched to a gene. V is TRBV12-3 or TRBV12-4 and J is TRBJ2-2, with TRBD2 identical over 10 bases. The receptor's source is a female donor with papillary thyroid cancer or a benign thyroid nodule (not recorded which). Some clones in this sample may be carry-over from other donors' samples. Sequenced material: tumor tissue. CDR3 amino acids: CASSGTSVFNTGELFF. CDR3 DNA sequence: TGTGCCAGCAGTGGGACTAGCGTGTTTAACACCGGGGAGCTGTTTTTT.